The 27 T cell receptor beta chains below were found in one sample sequenced in a study of blood T cell repertoires in COVID-19. Only in-frame clones appear in the TCRdb table, and some are missing; sequencing was by immunoSEQ multiplex PCR. Here the sample spans approximately 160,000 clones, approximately 79% being singletons. The specimen was PBMCs or T cells enriched from blood (not recorded which). The source of these receptors is a man aged 45-65 years who had recovered from COVID-19.

V usage is TRBV2 and J usage is TRBJ1-4; D perhaps matches TRBD1 (5 bases). The V and J ends lost 6 bases and 5 bases respectively, with 16 bases between them. Per germline, CDR1 SNHLY and CDR2 FYNNEI. The CDR3 covers 15 residues. CDR3 loop: CASSDPRQLNEKLFF. CDR3 DNA sequence: TGTGCCAGCAGCGACCCCCGACAGCTAAATGAAAAACTGTTTTTT.

The V gene is TRBV3-1 (or the pseudogene TRBV3-2), the J gene TRBJ2-3; the match to TRBD2 covers 14 bases. The germline gives CDR1 LGHDT, CDR2 YNNKEL (reference sequence). This CDR3 is 18 amino acids long. The V segment lost 1 base and the J segment 6 bases; nucleotides outside the gene matches: 9. This CDR3 is CASSQGSRTSGGRDTQYF. CDR3 nucleotide sequence: TGTGCCAGCAGCCAAGGTTCAAGGACTAGCGGGGGGAGGGATACGCAGTATTTT.

This clone turned up a few times. The chain employs TRBV10-3 and TRBJ1-1; D not certain. Per germline, CDR1 ENHRY and CDR2 SYGVKD. The CDR3 sequence is 13 residues long. V lost 9 bases, J lost 2 bases, and 13 bases lay in between. CDR3 nucleotide sequence: TGTGCCATAACCAGTTTAACCAACACTGAAGCTTTCTTT. Amino acids: CAITSLTNTEAFF.

The CDR3 loop is CAIRRGGENYGYTF. CDR3 nucleotides: TGTGCCATCCGGCGGGGGGGCGAAAACTATGGCTACACCTTC. The chain joins TRBV6-4 to TRBJ1-2; the D gene is possibly TRBD1 (6 bases). This CDR3 has 14 amino acids. Trimming pared 10 bases from V and 2 bases from J, leaving 17 bases between. Germline CDR1 MRHNA, CDR2 SNTAGT.

This clone was seen once. The V call is TRBV3-1 (or the pseudogene TRBV3-2), the J call TRBJ2-5; TRBD2 aligns across 15 bases. V shed 5 bases, J shed 4 bases, and the junction held 11 bases outside the gene matches. The CDR3 covers 18 residues. Germline-derived CDR1 and CDR2 are LGHDT and YNNKEL (reference sequence). CDR3 in amino acids: CASSSPGLAGGHAETQYF. The CDR3 bases are TGTGCCAGCAGCTCTCCGGGACTAGCGGGGGGTCATGCAGAGACCCAGTACTTC.

This chain joins TRBV5-1 and TRBJ2-2; tentative D call: TRBD2 (5 bases). Deletions cut 4 bases from V and 0 bases from J, with 13 bases between. The CDR3 spans 16 residues. Germline assignment: CDR1 SGHRS and CDR2 YFSETQ. CDR3 nucleotides: TGCGCCAGCAGCACCCGGGGAGCGGCGAACACCGGGGAGCTGTTTTTT. Its translation is CASSTRGAANTGELFF.

The count of this clone is one. V and J are TRBV3-1 (or the pseudogene TRBV3-2) and TRBJ2-2, with D possibly TRBD1 on 6 matching bases. V lost 6 bases and J lost 0, with 11 bases in between. Germline values: CDR1 LGHDT, CDR2 YNNKEL (reference sequence). The CDR3 covers 15 residues. The CDR3 bases are TGTGCCAGCAGACAGGACAGACCGAACACCGGGGAGCTGTTTTTT. This encodes CASRQDRPNTGELFF.

This clone was observed once. V gene TRBV14 combines with J gene TRBJ2-3; 10 positions match TRBD2. This CDR3 is built from 15 residues. V gave up 5 bases and J gave up 2 bases; unmatched junction bases: 4. Germline V gives CDR1 SGHDN, CDR2 FVKESK. The CDR3: CASSSLAGLTDTQYF. The CDR3, as DNA: TGTGCCAGCAGCTCACTAGCGGGGCTCACAGATACGCAGTATTTT.

The J gene is TRBJ1-6, the V gene TRBV4-3; D remains unclear. The germline V gene has CDR1 LGHNA and CDR2 YSLEER. The ends were cut back, 6 bases at V and 7 bases at J, with 16 bases in the middle. The CDR3 length is 15 residues. DNA for the CDR3: TGCGCCAGCAGTCTTAAGAGTGGAGCCAATTCACCCCTCCACTTT. The encoded protein is CASSLKSGANSPLHF.

The chain is built from TRBV30 and TRBJ2-7; possible D gene TRBD1, 6 bases. Between the trimmed V and J ends, which lost 5 bases and 2 bases, there was a span of 19 bases. The CDR3 is 15 amino acids. CDR1 and CDR2 (germline): GTSNPN, SVGIG (reference sequence). CDR3 sequence (DNA): TGTGCCTGGCGCGCTCGGACAGTGAAAACCTACGAGCAGTACTTC. Its translation is CAWRARTVKTYEQYF.

CDR3 nucleotides: TGTGCCAGCAGCCCAGGGACGGGGGGTCGAACCGGGGAGCTGTTTTTT. This translates into CASSPGTGGRTGELFF. The J gene is TRBJ2-2, the V gene TRBV7-9; 7 bases align to TRBD2. J gave up 5 bases and V 5 bases, and 11 bases lay outside the gene matches. Germline CDR1 and CDR2: SEHNR and FQNEAQ (reference sequence). The CDR3 consists of 16 residues.

The rearrangement uses TRBV6-5 and TRBJ1-2, with D possibly TRBD1 on 5 matching bases. V was shortened by 0 bases and J by 8 bases, with 13 bases between the two germline ends. The germline CDR1 and CDR2 sequences are MNHEY and SVGAGI. The CDR3 sequence is 14 residues long. Here the CDR3 reads CASSYSVGRDGYTF. The CDR3 DNA reads as TGTGCCAGCAGTTACTCGGTGGGGCGGGACGGCTACACCTTC.

This chain joins TRBV27 and TRBJ2-7, with 9 bases fitting TRBD2. Germline V lookup: CDR1 MNHEY, CDR2 SMNVEV (reference sequence). Unmatched junction bases numbered 11, after V lost 5 bases and J lost 6 bases. CDR3 size: 15 residues. In DNA, the CDR3 is TGTGCCAGCAGTCTCCACCCTAGCGGGGCGGTCGAGCAGTACTTC. This gives the protein CASSLHPSGAVEQYF.

The V gene is TRBV5-1, the J gene TRBJ2-3; TRBD2 matches 11 bases. Unmatched junction bases numbered 6, after V lost 4 bases and J lost 2 bases. The CDR3 has 16 amino acids. Germline V gives CDR1 SGHRS, CDR2 YFSETQ. The chain's CDR3 is CASSGSSGGPTDTQYF. The CDR3 DNA reads as TGCGCCAGCAGCGGATCTAGCGGGGGGCCCACAGATACGCAGTATTTT.

V is TRBV3-1 (or the pseudogene TRBV3-2) and J is TRBJ1-6; 8 nucleotides match TRBD1. The germline V gene has CDR1 LGHDT and CDR2 YNNKEL (reference sequence). After removal of 1 base from V and 9 bases from J, the junction contained 5 bases not matched to a gene. The CDR3 contains 15 residues. In nucleotides, the CDR3 is TGTGCCAGCAGCCAAGGCGTGACAGGGGCTTCACCCCTCCACTTT. Protein product: CASSQGVTGASPLHF.

The rearrangement joins TRBV28 to TRBJ2-1, with 9 nucleotides matching TRBD2. Germline V CDR1 and CDR2: MDHEN, SYDVKM. V lost 7 bases and J lost 2; bases outside the gene matches: 6. The CDR3 has 15 amino acids. The CDR3 loop reads CASNKRGDAYNEQFF. The CDR3 coding sequence is TGTGCCAGCAACAAGCGGGGGGATGCCTACAATGAGCAGTTCTTC.

The gene calls are TRBV2 and TRBJ2-3; 14 bases agree with TRBD2. CDR3 length equals 16 residues. From germline, CDR1 is SNHLY and CDR2 FYNNEI. The ends lost 4 bases at V and 6 bases at J; junction bases unmatched: 6. The CDR3 sequence: CASSGTSGGPLDTQYF. The CDR3 DNA is TGTGCCAGCAGTGGGACTAGCGGGGGGCCCCTGGATACGCAGTATTTT.

This chain connects TRBV12-1 to TRBJ1-2. TRBV12-1 is labeled a pseudogene. The CDR3 contains 18 residues. Here the CDR3 DNA reads TGTGCCAGCAGCTCGAAGGTTCCCGGAGAGAGGGCTAACTATGGCTACACCTTC. Its translation: CASSSKVPGERANYGYTF.

The chain is built from TRBV28 and TRBJ2-2; TRBD1 aligns across 8 bases. This CDR3 has 14 residues. Germline lookup yields CDR1 MDHEN and CDR2 SYDVKM. V lost 7 bases to trimming and J lost 1 base; unmatched junction nucleotides: 2. CDR3 region: CASNTGGNTGELFF. The CDR3 bases are TGTGCCAGCAACACAGGGGGGAACACCGGGGAGCTGTTTTTT.

This clone has just a few counts. This chain joins TRBV4-3 and TRBJ1-1; TRBD1 agrees at 8 bases. The V gene end was trimmed by 1 base and the J gene end by 5 bases; junction bases not matched to a gene: 9. Looked up from germline, CDR1 is LGHNA and CDR2 is YSLEER. CDR3 size: 16 residues. The CDR3 DNA reads as TGCGCCAGCAGCCAAGTTTCCTACAGGGGGATAACTGAAGCTTTCTTT. The encoded protein is CASSQVSYRGITEAFF.

The chain joins TRBV3-1 (or the pseudogene TRBV3-2) to TRBJ1-3; no definite D call. Germline loops: CDR1 LGHDT, CDR2 YNNKEL (reference sequence). The CDR3 spans 15 residues. V was shortened by 4 bases and J by 4 bases, with 14 bases between the two germline ends. The CDR3 DNA reads as TGTGCCAGCAGCCCGTACACCGGGTCCGGAAACACCATATATTTT. Its translation is CASSPYTGSGNTIYF.

This clone came up a few times. The V gene is TRBV19, the J gene TRBJ1-5, with a weak D call TRBD1 (6 bases). Germline-derived CDR1 and CDR2 are LNHDA and SQIVND (reference sequence). CDR3 length: 16 residues. Trimming stripped 4 bases from V and 4 bases from J, with 17 bases between. CDR3 in amino acids: CASSNRTVYRNQPQHF. CDR3 in DNA: TGTGCCAGTAGTAACCGGACAGTCTACCGGAATCAGCCCCAGCATTTT.

The chain is built from TRBV27 and TRBJ2-3, with 15 bases matching TRBD2. With 0 bases clipped from V and 6 bases from J, the junction kept 7 bases outside the gene matches. Looked up from germline, CDR1 is MNHEY and CDR2 is SMNVEV (reference sequence). CDR3 size: 18 residues. CDR3 DNA: TGTGCCAGCAGTTTATCGAAAGGACTAGCGGGGGGGTTGGATACGCAGTATTTT. As protein: CASSLSKGLAGGLDTQYF.

V usage is TRBV18 and J usage is TRBJ1-2; no definite D call. Germline CDR1 KGHSH, CDR2 LQKENI. V was trimmed by 2 bases and J by 4 bases, leaving 17 bases between them. The CDR3 runs 16 residues. The DNA of the CDR3 is TGTGCCAGCTCACCAAGGATGGCGGAACAATCCTATGGCTACACCTTC. This gives the protein CASSPRMAEQSYGYTF.

In regard to this clone: Other nucleotide sequences from this sample produce the same CDR3. CDR3 loop: CASSPKTGGRTEAFF. The DNA for the CDR3 is TGTGCCAGCTCACCCAAGACAGGGGGACGAACTGAAGCTTTCTTT. The genes are TRBV18 and TRBJ1-1; TRBD1 aligns across 9 bases. This CDR3 has 15 amino acids. Germline V CDR1 and CDR2: KGHSH, LQKENI. Trimming cost V 3 bases and J 5 bases; bases outside gene matches: 7.

The chain employs TRBV6-5 and TRBJ2-2; TRBD2 is a possible D gene (6 bases). Germline CDR1 is MNHEY and CDR2 is SVGAGI. V lost 11 bases and J lost 5, with 15 bases in between. The CDR3 runs 13 residues. The CDR3 loop is CAVSGVKTGELFF. As DNA, the CDR3 is TGTGCCGTTTCGGGGGTAAAGACCGGGGAGCTGTTTTTT.

Here the CDR3 reads CASSDRQGAGEAFF. CDR3 bases: TGTGCCAGCAGTGACAGACAGGGGGCCGGTGAAGCTTTCTTT. V is TRBV6-2 or TRBV6-3 and J is TRBJ1-1; 10 bases align to TRBD1. The CDR3 runs 14 residues. The germline V gene encodes CDR1 MNHEY and CDR2 SVGEGT. The V gene end was trimmed by 5 bases and the J gene end by 7 bases; junction bases not matched to a gene: 7.